The T cell receptor (beta chain) under discussion was sequenced for a study of monozygotic twins with inflammatory bowel disease. Study results and limitations: IBD patients had lower TCRbeta diversity (inverse Simpson) than healthy co-twins. Varying immunosuppressive regimens may have increased patient repertoire variability.

Blood was drawn once per donor, and each sample measured approximately 2.4 ml. With no T cell sorting beforehand, total RNA was isolated from whole blood. TCRdb reprocessed the 5' RACE reads and stores each CDR3 protein as one record, lacking DNA. The listing records a few hundred thousand distinct CDR3 sequences. CDR1 LGHNA and CDR2 YSLEER come from the germline V gene. CDR3 size: 13 residues. Details on this clonotype: The antigen remains undetermined.

The chain is built from TRBV4-3 and TRBJ2-7; TCRdb designates TRBD2, a call that cannot be tested without DNA. Sample: blood. This TCR came from a human donor with ulcerative colitis or Crohn's disease, or a healthy co-twin of an affected twin (not recorded which). The CDR3 protein is CASSPLLGGEQYF.